A single T cell receptor (beta chain) is shown here with its context. The antigen is unknown. The donors were part of the validation cohort, which consisted of 120 subjects and was separate from the first cohort of 666 subjects. This sample was taken from a study of cytomegalovirus exposure and HLA in healthy donors. Study-level findings and limits: The authors enumerated some 170 TCR beta chains as linked to cytomegalovirus.

Assay: immunoSEQ multiplex PCR; the TCRdb copy retains only in-frame clones and omits some. The table lists about 220,000 clones, about 93% of them singletons. V was cut by 0 bases and J by 0 bases, with 7 bases left in between. CDR3 length equals 15 residues. The germline CDR1 and CDR2 sequences are SGDLS and YYNGEE. The chain couples TRBV9 to TRBJ1-3, with D unclear. The specimen was PBMCs. The origin of this receptor is a woman younger than 30 in good health and CMV-seronegative. The CDR3 region has the DNA TGTGCCAGCAGCGTAGATAGTCCCTCTGGAAACACCATATATTTT. Amino acid sequence: CASSVDSPSGNTIYF.